These 26 T cell receptor beta chains were all obtained from the same sample, sequenced in a study of T cells in localized non-small cell lung cancer. The protocol was immunoSEQ multiplex PCR, while the TCRdb copy is restricted to in-frame clones and leaves out a portion. The sample has around 53,000 clones, about three quarters seen once. The specimen was PBMCs, collected before any cancer treatment. These receptors were collected from a woman aged 35 to 70 with stage II lung adenocarcinoma.

This chain links TRBV7-3 with TRBJ2-3, with TRBD2 matching 10 bases. Losses at the gene ends were 5 bases for V and 7 bases for J; bases not matched to a gene: 12. CDR3 length: 16 residues. The germline V gene encodes CDR1 SGHTA and CDR2 FQGTGA. CDR3 nucleotide sequence: TGTGCCAGCAGCCCCACCCTAGCGGGGGAGGGACATACGCAGTATTTT. Protein sequence: CASSPTLAGEGHTQYF.

V is TRBV18 and J is TRBJ1-4; TRBD1 aligns across 9 bases. V lost 8 bases to trimming and J lost 7 bases; unmatched junction nucleotides: 11. The germline V gene has CDR1 KGHSH and CDR2 LQKENI. The CDR3 consists of 15 residues. CDR3 residues: CASPKQGARLEKLFF. CDR3 sequence (DNA): TGTGCCAGCCCTAAACAGGGGGCGCGCCTTGAAAAACTGTTTTTT.

The V and J genes are TRBV9 and TRBJ1-1; TRBD1 might be the D (5 bases). Germline assignment: CDR1 SGDLS and CDR2 YYNGEE. This CDR3 has 15 amino acids. Trimming took 3 bases from V and 0 from J, leaving 12 bases between them. In DNA, the CDR3 is TGTGCCAGCAGCGCACAAAACAGGATGAACACTGAAGCTTTCTTT. Translating gives CASSAQNRMNTEAFF.

CDR3 loop: CASSQNYNSPLHF. CDR3 bases: TGTGCCAGCAGCCAAAACTACAATTCACCCCTCCACTTT. The chain joins TRBV4-2 to TRBJ1-6; no clear D gene. CDR1 LGHNA and CDR2 YNFKEQ come from the germline V gene. The CDR3 is 13 amino acids. Trimming removed 2 bases at V and 7 bases at J, with 6 bases between.

The rearrangement links TRBV29-1 to TRBJ1-4; D gene ambiguous. The V gene's germline CDR1 is SQVTM and CDR2 ANQGSEA. The length of the CDR3 is 14 residues. Trimming shortened V by 8 bases and J by 4 bases, and 17 bases separated the two germline ends. The CDR3 protein is CSILRPPDNEKLFF. The CDR3 nucleotides are TGCAGCATACTCAGACCCCCCGATAATGAAAAACTGTTTTTT.

The rearrangement joins TRBV19 to TRBJ2-7, with 7 nucleotides matching TRBD1. V gave up 4 bases and J gave up 8 bases; unmatched junction bases: 11. Germline lookup yields CDR1 LNHDA and CDR2 SQIVND (reference sequence). This CDR3 spans 14 amino acids. DNA for the CDR3: TGTGCCAGTAGTAGGGCTCCGGGACAGAGTAAGCAGTACTTC. Amino acids: CASSRAPGQSKQYF. The whole variable domain, filled in from reference TRBV19 and TRBJ2-7, reads DGGITQSPKYLFRKEGQNVTLSCEQNLNHDAMYWYRQDPGQGLRLIYYSQIVNDFQKGDIAEGYSVSREKKESFPLTVTSAQKNPTAFYLCASSRAPGQSKQYFGPGTRLTVT.

This chain joins TRBV28 and TRBJ1-4, with 9 bases fitting TRBD1. The ends lost 7 bases at V and 2 bases at J; junction bases unmatched: 8. The CDR3 runs 16 residues. Germline loops: CDR1 MDHEN, CDR2 SYDVKM. For the CDR3, the DNA is TGTGCCAGCAAACAGGGGGCGAGTTGGACTAATGAAAAACTGTTTTTT. Translated, it gives CASKQGASWTNEKLFF.

The chain couples TRBV7-2 to TRBJ2-1; TRBD2 matches 8 bases. The CDR3 covers 15 residues. V was pared by 5 bases and J by 7 bases, with 10 bases of the junction left unmatched. CDR1 is SGHTA and CDR2 is FQGNSA in the germline V gene. The CDR3 is CASSIVAGGRNEQFF. DNA of the CDR3: TGTGCCAGCAGCATTGTCGCGGGGGGAAGGAATGAGCAGTTCTTC.

The chain employs TRBV27 and TRBJ1-3; 10 nucleotides match TRBD1. Germline CDR1 and CDR2: MNHEY and SMNVEV (reference sequence). V shed 0 bases, J shed 4 bases, and the junction held 0 bases outside the gene matches. The CDR3 length is 15 residues. The chain's CDR3 is CASSLSGQGGNTIYF. The CDR3, as DNA: TGTGCCAGCAGTTTATCGGGACAGGGGGGAAACACCATATATTTT.

This clone has a single count. V usage is TRBV6-5 and J usage is TRBJ1-2; tentative D call: TRBD1 (5 bases). V gave up 2 bases and J gave up 7 bases, with 17 bases separating them. CDR1 MNHEY and CDR2 SVGAGI come from the germline V gene. The CDR3 sequence is 15 residues long. CDR3 sequence: CASSYQGGSLSGYTF. CDR3 coding DNA: TGTGCCAGCAGTTACCAGGGTGGCAGTCTCTCTGGCTACACCTTC.

The chain combines TRBV30 with TRBJ2-4, with 7 bases fitting TRBD2. From germline, CDR1 is GTSNPN and CDR2 SVGIG (reference sequence). CDR3 length equals 13 residues. V shed 0 bases, J shed 5 bases, and the junction held 1 base outside the gene matches. This CDR3 reads CAWSVSGENIQYF. The CDR3 coding sequence is TGTGCCTGGAGTGTGAGCGGGGAAAACATTCAGTACTTC.

The CDR3 here is CASLTGGIRNEQFF. CDR3 coding DNA: TGTGCCAGTCTTACAGGGGGCATTCGCAATGAGCAGTTCTTC. The rearrangement uses TRBV28 and TRBJ2-1, with TRBD1 matching 9 bases. The CDR3 totals 14 residues. Trimming cost V 9 bases and J 6 bases; bases outside gene matches: 9. Germline V CDR1 and CDR2: MDHEN, SYDVKM.

This clone was observed a few times. This chain connects TRBV30 to TRBJ1-6, with D possibly TRBD1 on 6 matching bases. Germline lookup yields CDR1 GTSNPN and CDR2 SVGIG (reference sequence). This CDR3 region has 15 residues. The V end lost 0 bases, the J end lost 3 bases, and 9 bases lay between the germline ends. The CDR3 is CAWSVRGGYNSPLHF. The CDR3 nucleotides read TGTGCCTGGAGTGTGAGGGGGGGCTATAATTCACCCCTCCACTTT.

J is TRBJ1-2 and V is TRBV4-1; no clear D. Germline assignment: CDR1 MGHRA and CDR2 YSYEKL. CDR3 length: 12 amino acids. Between the trimmed V and J ends, which lost 1 base and 13 bases, there was a span of 13 bases. For the CDR3, the DNA is TGCGCCAGCAGCCAAGGGCCCCGTGCGGCCACCTTC. It is translated as CASSQGPRAATF.

The chain couples TRBV7-9 to TRBJ1-1; maybe TRBD1 (5 bases). The CDR3 totals 11 residues. V lost 7 bases and J lost 3, with 6 bases in between. Germline V gene lookup returns CDR1 SEHNR and CDR2 FQNEAQ (reference sequence). The chain's CDR3 is CASKQDTEAFF. CDR3 DNA sequence: TGTGCCAGCAAACAGGACACTGAAGCTTTCTTT. The whole variable domain, remainder taken from reference TRBV7-9 and TRBJ1-1, is DTGVSQNPRHKITKRGQNVTFRCDPISEHNRLYWYRQTLGQGPEFLTYFQNEAQLEKSRLLSDRFSAERPKGSFSTLEIQRTEQGDSAMYLCASKQDTEAFFGQGTRLTVV.

J is TRBJ2-1 and V is TRBV9; D is unresolved. CDR3 length equals 12 residues. Germline values: CDR1 SGDLS, CDR2 YYNGEE. V lost 4 bases, J lost 10 bases, and 12 bases lay in between. CDR3 bases: TGTGCCAGCAGCCGATGGGCTGGGGAGCAGTTCTTC. Protein product: CASSRWAGEQFF. The full variable domain, in which reference TRBV9 and TRBJ2-1 provide the parts outside the CDR3, is DSGVTQTPKHLITATGQRVTLRCSPRSGDLSVYWYQQSLDQGLQFLIQYYNGEERAKGNILERFSAQQFPDLHSELNLSSLELGDSALYFCASSRWAGEQFFGPGTRLTVL.

The chain recombines TRBV7-2 with TRBJ1-1; 7 bases align to TRBD1. This CDR3 contains 15 residues. Germline CDR1 and CDR2: SGHTA and FQGNSA. The V and J ends lost 6 bases and 2 bases, in that order; junction bases with no gene match: 9. The CDR3 reads CASRRSGQSNTEAFF. Here the CDR3 DNA reads TGTGCCAGCAGGCGATCGGGACAGTCTAACACTGAAGCTTTCTTT.

This clone was counted between two and nine times. The chain joins TRBV10-3 to TRBJ2-7, with 9 bases that match TRBD1. The germline CDR1 and CDR2 sequences are ENHRY and SYGVKD. CDR3 length equals 16 residues. V lost 6 bases, J lost 0 bases, and 9 bases stayed unmatched. As DNA, the CDR3 is TGTGCCATCAGATCTTCCTCGGGACAGGGCTCCTACGAGCAGTACTTC. Translating gives CAIRSSSGQGSYEQYF.

This chain uses TRBV6-5 with TRBJ1-3, with 8 bases lining up with TRBD1. CDR3 length equals 15 residues. Trimming took 2 bases from V and 4 from J; bases not matched to a gene: 4. Germline CDR1 reads MNHEY; CDR2 reads SVGAGI. For the CDR3, the DNA is TGTGCCAGCAGTTACGGACAGGGTAAAGGAAACACCATATATTTT. Protein sequence: CASSYGQGKGNTIYF.

The chain recombines TRBV4-1 with TRBJ1-1; 9 bases line up with TRBD1. Germline V gene lookup returns CDR1 MGHRA and CDR2 YSYEKL. This CDR3 contains 19 residues. V gave up 0 bases and J gave up 6 bases; unmatched junction bases: 17. The CDR3 sequence: CASSQDPRGQGVGRAEAFF. The CDR3 region has the DNA TGCGCCAGCAGCCAAGATCCTAGGGGACAGGGCGTCGGGAGAGCTGAAGCTTTCTTT.

The chain combines TRBV6-1 with TRBJ2-1, with TRBD2 matching 7 bases. V lost 4 bases to trimming and J lost 1 base; unmatched junction nucleotides: 10. The CDR3 has 17 amino acids. Germline V lookup: CDR1 MNHNS, CDR2 SASEGT. This chain's CDR3 is CASSAGGVAPSYNEQFF. The DNA of the CDR3 is TGTGCCAGCAGTGCTGGGGGGGTGGCCCCTTCCTACAATGAGCAGTTCTTC.

A single count supports this clone. Being one base from a much bigger clone, this may be a read error. This sequence joins TRBV11-3 and TRBJ2-3, with unresolved D. The ends were cut back, 1 base at V and 4 bases at J, with 3 bases in the middle. This CDR3 has 12 residues. Germline V gives CDR1 SGHNT, CDR2 YENEEA. The CDR3 DNA is TGTGCCAGCAGCTTAGGCGCAGATACGCAGTATTTT. As protein: CASSLGADTQYF.

This sequence joins TRBV27 and TRBJ2-3; perhaps TRBD2 as D (6 bases). Deletions cut 5 bases from V and 4 bases from J, with 16 bases between. The CDR3 has 15 residues. Germline CDR1 reads MNHEY; CDR2 reads SMNVEV (reference sequence). The CDR3 region has the DNA TGTGCCAGCAGTCAGGAGGGGCCCAGCGCAGATACGCAGTATTTT. Translated: CASSQEGPSADTQYF.

This chain connects TRBV5-6 to TRBJ2-3; 8 nucleotides match TRBD2. Trimming took 4 bases from V and 5 from J; bases not matched to a gene: 3. The CDR3 spans 13 residues. Per the germline V gene, CDR1 is SGHDT and CDR2 is YYEEEE. The CDR3 bases are TGTGCCAGCAGCCGAGCGGGGGTAGATACGCAGTATTTT. Protein product: CASSRAGVDTQYF.

The chain employs TRBV2 and TRBJ1-2; no definite D call. CDR3 length: 15 amino acids. Germline values: CDR1 SNHLY, CDR2 FYNNEI. V shed 4 bases and J shed 8 bases, with 20 bases lying between them. CDR3 amino acids: CASSGSGKTSLGYTF. CDR3 DNA sequence: TGTGCCAGCAGTGGGAGCGGGAAGACAAGCCTGGGCTACACCTTC.

The V and J genes are TRBV21-1 and TRBJ2-3; TRBD1 is the table's D call, not checked against the DNA. TRBV21-1 represents a pseudogene. CDR3 length equals 13 residues. The CDR3 protein is CASRGQTTDTQYF. The CDR3 DNA is TGTGCCAGCAGGGGACAGACCACAGATACGCAGTATTTT.